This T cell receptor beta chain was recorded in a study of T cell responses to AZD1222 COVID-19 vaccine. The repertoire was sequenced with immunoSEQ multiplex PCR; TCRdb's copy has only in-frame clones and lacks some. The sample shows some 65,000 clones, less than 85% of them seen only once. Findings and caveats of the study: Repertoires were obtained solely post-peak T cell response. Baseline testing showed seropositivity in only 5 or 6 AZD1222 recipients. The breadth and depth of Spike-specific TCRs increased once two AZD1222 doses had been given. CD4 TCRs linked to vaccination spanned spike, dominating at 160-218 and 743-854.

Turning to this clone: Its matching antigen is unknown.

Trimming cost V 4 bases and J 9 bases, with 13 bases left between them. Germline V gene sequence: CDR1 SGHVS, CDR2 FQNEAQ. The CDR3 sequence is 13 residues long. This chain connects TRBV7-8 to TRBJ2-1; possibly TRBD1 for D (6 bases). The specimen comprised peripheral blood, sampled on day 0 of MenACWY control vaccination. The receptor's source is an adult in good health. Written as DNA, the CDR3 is TGTGCCAGCAGCTCGACACAGGGCGGTGAGCAGTTCTTC. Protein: CASSSTQGGEQFF.